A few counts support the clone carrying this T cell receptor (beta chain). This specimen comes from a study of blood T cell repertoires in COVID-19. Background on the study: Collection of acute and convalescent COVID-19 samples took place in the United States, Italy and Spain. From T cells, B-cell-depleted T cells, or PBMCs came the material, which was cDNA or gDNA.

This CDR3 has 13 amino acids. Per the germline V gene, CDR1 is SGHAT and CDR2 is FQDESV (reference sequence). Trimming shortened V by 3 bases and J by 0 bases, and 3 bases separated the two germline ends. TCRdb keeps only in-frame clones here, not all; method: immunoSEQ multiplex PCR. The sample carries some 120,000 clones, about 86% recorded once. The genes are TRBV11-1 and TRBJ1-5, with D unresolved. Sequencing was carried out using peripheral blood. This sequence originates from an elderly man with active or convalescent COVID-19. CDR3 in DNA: TGTGCCAGCAGCTTTCATAGCAATCAGCCCCAGCATTTT. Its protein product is CASSFHSNQPQHF.